One and the same sample provided the 13 T cell receptor beta chains below, sequenced in a study of beta chain features in type 1 diabetes. No cognate antigen is known for these TCRs. Study-wide findings and caveats: Type 1 diabetes patients had TCRB CDR3s that were shorter (moderately but significantly so) in all four CD4+ subsets.

The isolated RNA, all of it, was reverse transcribed, so expressed TCRB transcripts were what got sequenced. Produced via immunoSEQ multiplex PCR; TCRdb's table is partial and in-frame only. The sample consists of around 710,000 clones, about an eighth of them appearing once. Sequencing was carried out using naive CD4+ T cells from blood. The source is a man aged 25-45 years with type 1 diabetes.

V is TRBV7-2 and J is TRBJ2-5, with 8 positions matching TRBD2. This CDR3 is built from 16 residues. Trimming at V came to 1 base and at J to 9 bases, leaving 13 bases not matched to a gene. In germline, CDR1 is SGHTA, CDR2 FQGNSA. The CDR3 region is CASSLEGAGVPGAQYF. CDR3 sequence (DNA): TGTGCCAGCAGCTTAGAGGGAGCGGGGGTGCCTGGGGCCCAGTACTTC.

This clone was detected only a few times. The chain employs TRBV7-2 and TRBJ1-2, with TRBD1 as a possible D gene (5 bases). The CDR3 loop spans 14 amino acids. Germline loops: CDR1 SGHTA, CDR2 FQGNSA. The V and J ends lost 0 bases and 8 bases respectively, with 13 bases between them. The CDR3: CASSLAIGAQGYTF. The CDR3 nucleotides read TGTGCCAGCAGCTTAGCGATCGGGGCGCAAGGCTACACCTTC.

The rearrangement links TRBV6-1 to TRBJ1-2; 8 bases are shared with TRBD1. The CDR3 extends over 13 amino acids. The J segment lost 5 bases and the V segment lost 1 base, leaving 0 bases of the junction unmatched. Germline V lookup: CDR1 MNHNS, CDR2 SASEGT. Here the CDR3 DNA reads TGTGCCAGCAGTGAAGACAGGGGGTATGGCTACACCTTC. This sequence encodes CASSEDRGYGYTF.

The chain employs TRBV11-2 and TRBJ2-5, with 10 positions matching TRBD1. Germline V gene data show CDR1 as SGHAT and CDR2 as FQNNGV. The CDR3 loop spans 17 amino acids. Trimming removed 0 bases from V and 1 base from J; junction bases left unmatched: 5. The CDR3 nucleotides are TGTGCCAGCAGCTTAGATCTGTGGACAGGGGGCCAAGAGACCCAGTACTTC. The encoded protein is CASSLDLWTGGQETQYF. Based on the CDR3 plus reference TRBV11-2 and TRBJ2-5, the full variable domain is EAGVAQSPRYKIIEKRQSVAFWCNPISGHATLYWYQQILGQGPKLLIQFQNNGVVDDSQLPKDRFSAERLKGVDSTLKIQPAKLEDSAVYLCASSLDLWTGGQETQYFGPGTRLLVL.

The chain joins TRBV29-1 to TRBJ2-3; unclear D gene. The germline V and J ends were trimmed by 4 bases and 1 base, with 9 bases remaining between them. This CDR3 contains 13 residues. Germline V gene sequence: CDR1 SQVTM, CDR2 ANQGSEA. CDR3 sequence: CSVGVDRTDTQYF. The CDR3 DNA follows: TGCAGCGTTGGGGTAGACCGCACAGATACGCAGTATTTT.

The J gene is TRBJ2-5, the V gene TRBV5-6, with 8 bases that match TRBD1. The germline V gene has CDR1 SGHDT and CDR2 YYEEEE. V trimming: 2 bases; J trimming: 2 bases; junction bases outside the gene matches: 5. The length of the CDR3 is 15 residues. The CDR3 spells CASSLGQGIQETQYF. The CDR3 DNA sequence: TGTGCCAGCAGCTTAGGACAGGGTATACAAGAGACCCAGTACTTC.

The CDR3 nucleotides are TGTGCCAGTAGTATCGTCGGGGAGAACACTGAAGCTTTCTTT. Translated, it gives CASSIVGENTEAFF. The chain has TRBV19 and TRBJ1-1; no reliable D call. The ends were cut back, 3 bases at V and 1 base at J, with 9 bases in the middle. CDR1 and CDR2 from the germline V gene are LNHDA and SQIVND (reference sequence). The CDR3 runs 14 residues.

This sequence joins TRBV5-1 and TRBJ2-1; 9 nucleotides agree with TRBD1. The CDR3 spans 14 residues. V lost 4 bases to trimming and J lost 8 bases; unmatched junction nucleotides: 7. Germline lookup yields CDR1 SGHRS and CDR2 YFSETQ. The CDR3 DNA follows: TGCGCCAGCAGCGTGGGACAGGGTGAAGATGAGCAGTTCTTC. The encoded protein is CASSVGQGEDEQFF.

V and J are TRBV13 and TRBJ2-5; D unresolved. There are 18 residues in the CDR3. V lost 2 bases, J lost 7 bases, and 26 bases lay in between. Germline assignment: CDR1 PRHDT and CDR2 FYEKMQ (reference sequence). DNA of the CDR3: TGTGCCAGCAGCTTAACGTATTCACGGCAGACCCAGAACCCGACCCAGTACTTC. Amino acid sequence: CASSLTYSRQTQNPTQYF.

The sample holds many counts of this clone. The chain recombines TRBV14 with TRBJ2-4; D is unresolved. Germline lookup yields CDR1 SGHDN and CDR2 FVKESK. V was trimmed by 4 bases and J by 10 bases, leaving 14 bases between them. This CDR3 spans 13 amino acids. The CDR3 spells CASSRGQARIQYF. The CDR3 nucleotides read TGTGCCAGCAGCCGTGGGCAGGCGAGGATTCAGTACTTC. The full variable domain, in which reference TRBV14 and TRBJ2-4 provide the parts outside the CDR3, is EAGVTQFPSHSVIEKGQTVTLRCDPISGHDNLYWYRRVMGKEIKFLLHFVKESKQDESGMPNNRFLAERTGGTYSTLKVQPAELEDSGVYFCASSRGQARIQYFGAGTRLSVL.

This chain joins TRBV19 and TRBJ2-6; unclear D gene. The CDR3 contains 14 residues. The V gene's germline CDR1 is LNHDA and CDR2 SQIVND (reference sequence). Trimming removed 6 bases at V and 2 bases at J, with 8 bases between. Here the CDR3 DNA reads TGTGCCAGTAGAAGGGAAGCTGGGGCCAACGTCCTGACTTTC. This translates into CASRREAGANVLTF.

This chain joins TRBV29-1 and TRBJ2-3, with D perhaps matching TRBD1 (6 bases). Germline V gives CDR1 SQVTM, CDR2 ANQGSEA. The CDR3 sequence is 13 residues long. Trimming shortened V by 7 bases and J by 1 base, and 12 bases separated the two germline ends. CDR3 sequence: CSGEQGRTDTQYF. In DNA form, the CDR3 reads TGCAGCGGGGAGCAGGGGCGCACAGATACGCAGTATTTT.

This sequence joins TRBV5-1 and TRBJ2-5, with TRBD1 matching 9 bases. The V segment lost 2 bases and the J segment 3 bases; nucleotides outside the gene matches: 2. The CDR3 has 14 amino acids. Germline V gives CDR1 SGHRS, CDR2 YFSETQ. CDR3 region: CASSFGTGKETQYF. The CDR3 DNA follows: TGCGCCAGCAGCTTCGGGACAGGGAAAGAGACCCAGTACTTC.